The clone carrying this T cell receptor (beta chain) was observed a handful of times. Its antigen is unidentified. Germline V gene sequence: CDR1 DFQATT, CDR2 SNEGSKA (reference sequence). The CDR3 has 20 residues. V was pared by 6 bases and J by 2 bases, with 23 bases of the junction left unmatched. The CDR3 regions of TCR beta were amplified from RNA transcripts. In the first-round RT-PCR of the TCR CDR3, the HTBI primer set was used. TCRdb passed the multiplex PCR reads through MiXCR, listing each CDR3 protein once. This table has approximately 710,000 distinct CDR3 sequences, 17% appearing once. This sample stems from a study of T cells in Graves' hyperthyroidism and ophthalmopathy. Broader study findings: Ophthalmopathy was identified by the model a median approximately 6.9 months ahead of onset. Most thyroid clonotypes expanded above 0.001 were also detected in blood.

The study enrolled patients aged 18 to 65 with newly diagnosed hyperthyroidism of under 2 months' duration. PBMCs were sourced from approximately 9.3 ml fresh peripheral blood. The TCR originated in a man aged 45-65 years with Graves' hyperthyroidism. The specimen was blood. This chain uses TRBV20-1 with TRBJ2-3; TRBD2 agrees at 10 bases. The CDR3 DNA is TGCAGTGCGGGGTCTCTTCGGGCTAGCGGGAGAAATGTCCCCACAGATACGCAGTATTTT. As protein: CSAGSLRASGRNVPTDTQYF.